A single sample gave rise to the 11 T cell receptor beta chains below, sequenced in a study of radiotherapy plus CTLA-4 blockade in lung cancer. Assay: immunoSEQ multiplex PCR; the TCRdb copy retains only in-frame clones and omits some. The sample consists of roughly 44,000 clones, roughly 90% of them appearing once. The sequenced sample was peripheral blood, obtained from a patient treated with radiotherapy plus ipilimumab. The origin of the receptors is a human donor with non-small cell lung cancer whose response to radiotherapy plus ipilimumab could not be evaluated.

The chain is built from TRBV19 and TRBJ1-2; weak D call: TRBD1 (5 bases). CDR1 and CDR2 from the germline V gene are LNHDA and SQIVND (reference sequence). Trimming cost V 1 base and J 0 bases, with 12 bases left between them. This CDR3 contains 16 residues. CDR3 residues: CASSIGRAAPNYGYTF. For the CDR3, the DNA is TGTGCCAGTAGTATAGGCAGGGCCGCACCTAACTATGGCTACACCTTC.

This rearrangement joins TRBV19 to TRBJ1-5; D possibly corresponds to TRBD1 (6 bases). V was shortened by 7 bases and J by 0 bases, with 19 bases between the two germline ends. Germline CDR1 LNHDA, CDR2 SQIVND (reference sequence). This CDR3 is 17 amino acids long. CDR3 in amino acids: CASTLQGLTDSNQPQHF. The CDR3 DNA sequence: TGTGCCAGTACCTTACAGGGTCTCACCGATAGCAATCAGCCCCAGCATTTT.

The CDR3 sequence: CASKRVSGGGEKLFF. CDR3 coding DNA: TGCGCCAGCAAACGGGTCTCGGGGGGCGGCGAAAAACTGTTTTTT. The rearrangement joins TRBV5-1 to TRBJ1-4, with D possibly being TRBD1 (6 bases). The CDR3 sequence is 15 residues long. V lost 6 bases and J lost 8, with 20 bases in between. Germline V gene sequence: CDR1 SGHRS, CDR2 YFSETQ. Complete variable domain (other parts from reference TRBV5-1 and TRBJ1-4): KAGVTQTPRYLIKTRGQQVTLSCSPISGHRSVSWYQQTPGQGLQFLFEYFSETQRNKGNFPGRFSGRQFSNSRSEMNVSTLELGDSALYLCASKRVSGGGEKLFFGSGTQLSVL.

The CDR3 nucleotides are TGTGCCAGCAGCCCCTCGGGAGGGAGGGCCGACAATGAGCAGTTCTTC. Protein product: CASSPSGGRADNEQFF. V gene TRBV7-9 combines with J gene TRBJ2-1; 8 nucleotides agree with TRBD2. CDR1 SEHNR and CDR2 FQNEAQ come from the germline V gene (reference sequence). The CDR3 has 16 residues. Trimming at V came to 5 bases and at J to 5 bases, leaving 11 bases not matched to a gene.

The V call is TRBV18, the J call TRBJ2-5; a weak D match, TRBD1 (6 bases). V gave up 3 bases and J gave up 0 bases, with 11 bases separating them. Germline loops: CDR1 KGHSH, CDR2 LQKENI. The CDR3 consists of 15 residues. The DNA of the CDR3 is TGTGCCAGCTCACCTATTAGGACAGACCAAGAGACCCAGTACTTC. This translates into CASSPIRTDQETQYF. Full variable domain (remainder filled in from reference TRBV18 and TRBJ2-5): NAGVMQNPRHLVRRRGQEARLRCSPMKGHSHVYWYRQLPEEGLKFMVYLQKENIIDESGMPKERFSAEFPKEGPSILRIQQVVRGDSAAYFCASSPIRTDQETQYFGPGTRLLVL.

The genes are TRBV5-1 and TRBJ1-2; 11 nucleotides match TRBD1. The length of the CDR3 is 15 residues. CDR1 is SGHRS, CDR2 YFSETQ, per germline. After removal of 7 bases from V and 4 bases from J, the junction contained 9 bases not matched to a gene. This CDR3 is CASADRGQAGYGYTF. CDR3 DNA: TGCGCCAGCGCGGACAGGGGGCAGGCTGGCTATGGCTACACCTTC.

The chain carries TRBV18 and TRBJ2-5; 11 positions match TRBD1. The J call could be wrong; TRBJ2-7 is a better fit for the DNA end. CDR1 is KGHSH and CDR2 is LQKENI in the germline V gene. CDR3 length: 14 amino acids. The CDR3 is CASSPGQGAYEQYF. The CDR3 bases are TGTGCCAGCTCGCCGGGACAGGGGGCCTACGAGCAGTACTTC.

The chain joins TRBV6-5 to TRBJ1-4, with D maybe TRBD1 (5 bases). Deletions cut 6 bases from V and 4 bases from J, with 15 bases between. CDR3 length equals 15 residues. The germline V gene encodes CDR1 MNHEY and CDR2 SVGAGI. CDR3 DNA sequence: TGTGCCAGCAGCCAAGTGGGGGGGAGTAATGAAAAACTGTTTTTT. Protein sequence: CASSQVGGSNEKLFF.

This chain uses TRBV19 with TRBJ2-2; 7 bases map to TRBD2. J was trimmed by 7 bases and V by 6 bases; bases with no gene match: 8. CDR3 length: 14 residues. Germline V CDR1 and CDR2: LNHDA, SQIVND (reference sequence). This CDR3 reads CASSGLGGSGELFF. CDR3 bases: TGTGCCAGTAGCGGGCTCGGGGGGAGCGGGGAGCTGTTTTTT.

The table lists this clone with a few counts. J is TRBJ2-6 and V is TRBV2, with 7 bases matching TRBD1. The CDR3 extends over 17 amino acids. The trim removed 5 bases at V and 4 bases at J, leaving 11 bases unmatched. Germline values: CDR1 SNHLY, CDR2 FYNNEI. The CDR3 protein is CASSWDSRVSGANVLTF. In DNA, the CDR3 is TGTGCCAGCAGTTGGGACAGCCGCGTCTCAGGGGCCAACGTCCTGACTTTC.

The V gene is TRBV6-6, the J gene TRBJ1-4; no clear D. The length of the CDR3 is 15 residues. V was trimmed by 2 bases and J by 0 bases, leaving 7 bases between them. The germline CDR1 and CDR2 sequences are MNHNY and SVGAGI (reference sequence). CDR3 nucleotide sequence: TGTGCCAGCAGTTACCCTGGAGCAACTAATGAAAAACTGTTTTTT. It encodes CASSYPGATNEKLFF.